Listed here are 14 T cell receptor beta chains from one sample, sequenced in a study of shared clonotypes between healthy human individuals. TCRdb's copy holds only in-frame clones and misses some; the assay was immunoSEQ multiplex PCR. The profile shows more than 2,000,000 clones, approximately 95% of them singletons. The sequencing input was naive CD4+ T cells from PBMCs. Documented subset: CD45RA+ positively selected. The receptors were sampled from a man aged 18 to 30 in good health. Some clones in this sample may be carry-over from other donors' samples.

V and J are TRBV10-3 and TRBJ2-3, with 8 bases lining up with TRBD2. Germline CDR1 reads ENHRY; CDR2 reads SYGVKD. V dropped 6 bases and J dropped 4; count of bases not matched to a gene: 9. This CDR3 is built from 15 residues. The CDR3 DNA reads TGTGCCATCAGAGGCGGGAGGTCGTCATCAGATACGCAGTATTTT. It yields the protein CAIRGGRSSSDTQYF.

The V and J genes are TRBV19 and TRBJ2-1; D might be TRBD2 (6 bases). Trimming took 5 bases from V and 7 from J, leaving 18 bases between them. The CDR3 runs 15 residues. Germline V gene sequence: CDR1 LNHDA, CDR2 SQIVND (reference sequence). In nucleotides, the CDR3 is TGTGCCAGTAGTCCATACGGGGCGGGGATAAATGAGCAGTTCTTC. Its protein is CASSPYGAGINEQFF.

The V gene is TRBV5-1, the J gene TRBJ2-7; TRBD2 matches at 11 bases. Unmatched junction bases numbered 5, after V lost 4 bases and J lost 2 bases. Germline lookup yields CDR1 SGHRS and CDR2 YFSETQ. The CDR3 loop spans 15 amino acids. The CDR3 protein is CASSIATSGAYEQYF. As DNA, the CDR3 is TGCGCCAGCAGCATAGCGACTAGCGGGGCCTACGAGCAGTACTTC.

The chain combines TRBV7-9 with TRBJ2-1; TRBD2 agrees at 8 bases. The germline CDR1 and CDR2 sequences are SEHNR and FQNEAQ (reference sequence). With 3 bases clipped from V and 2 bases from J, the junction kept 3 bases outside the gene matches. CDR3 length equals 15 residues. The chain's CDR3 is CASSLSGGTYNEQFF. CDR3 nucleotide sequence: TGTGCCAGCAGCTTGAGCGGGGGAACCTACAATGAGCAGTTCTTC.

The chain combines TRBV2 with TRBJ2-5; 9 bases align to TRBD1. Trimming removed 8 bases from V and 5 bases from J; junction bases left unmatched: 6. The CDR3 length is 13 residues. CDR1 SNHLY and CDR2 FYNNEI come from the germline V gene. DNA of the CDR3: TGTGCCAGCGTGGACAGGGGTAGGGAGACCCAGTACTTC. Translating gives CASVDRGRETQYF.

The chain has TRBV30 and TRBJ1-5; no definite D call. The CDR3 consists of 15 residues. The germline V gene encodes CDR1 GTSNPN and CDR2 SVGIG (reference sequence). With 1 base removed from V and 5 bases from J, the gap between germline ends came to 15 bases. The CDR3, as DNA: TGTGCCTGGAGTGAGGAGGGAATGGCCTATCAGCCCCAGCATTTT. Translating gives CAWSEEGMAYQPQHF.

V and J are TRBV5-1 and TRBJ1-1, with 10 bases lining up with TRBD1. V lost 4 bases, J lost 8 bases, and 5 bases stayed unmatched. The V gene's germline CDR1 is SGHRS and CDR2 YFSETQ. The CDR3 sequence is 13 residues long. The CDR3: CASSPGQGPEAFF. The DNA for the CDR3 is TGCGCCAGCAGCCCGGGACAGGGGCCCGAAGCTTTCTTT.

V usage is TRBV20-1 and J usage is TRBJ2-7; D not certain. The length of the CDR3 is 10 residues. V lost 6 bases, J lost 3 bases, and 6 bases lay in between. Germline CDR1 is DFQATT and CDR2 is SNEGSKA (reference sequence). In DNA form, the CDR3 reads TGCAGTGCAACCTACTACGAGCAGTACTTC. Amino acids: CSATYYEQYF.

The gene calls are TRBV5-1 and TRBJ1-1; D is unclear. Deletions cut 3 bases from V and 1 base from J, with 10 bases between. Germline V gene data show CDR1 as SGHRS and CDR2 as YFSETQ. The CDR3 extends over 14 amino acids. CDR3 sequence (DNA): TGCGCCAGCAGCTACGCCACGGCGAACACTGAAGCTTTCTTT. This encodes CASSYATANTEAFF.

The chain couples TRBV4-1 to TRBJ2-7, with 10 bases lining up with TRBD1. Germline assignment: CDR1 MGHRA and CDR2 YSYEKL. This CDR3 has 14 amino acids. V shed 2 bases and J 7 bases; nucleotides not matched to a gene: 5. CDR3 nucleotides: TGCGCCAGCAGCCAACCCAGGGACAGGGGAGAGCAGTACTTC. It yields the protein CASSQPRDRGEQYF.

With respect to this clone: The same CDR3 also results from other DNA sequences found in this sample. CDR3 coding DNA: TGCGCCAGCAGCTTGGGGGTAGATACGCAGTATTTT. Protein product: CASSLGVDTQYF. This chain connects TRBV5-1 to TRBJ2-3; no firm D call. With 0 bases removed from V and 5 bases from J, the gap between germline ends came to 4 bases. The germline V gene has CDR1 SGHRS and CDR2 YFSETQ. This CDR3 has 12 amino acids.

This clone has a single count. The J gene is TRBJ2-7, the V gene TRBV9; D is unclear. The CDR3 loop spans 12 amino acids. Trimming shortened V by 5 bases and J by 3 bases, and 9 bases separated the two germline ends. Germline loops: CDR1 SGDLS, CDR2 YYNGEE. The CDR3 protein is CASSTRVYEQYF. The CDR3, as DNA: TGTGCCAGCAGTACACGGGTCTACGAGCAGTACTTC.

The CDR3 nucleotides read TGTGCCAGCAGCCAGGAGACAAACCAGAACACTGAAGCTTTCTTT. This sequence encodes CASSQETNQNTEAFF. V and J are TRBV4-2 and TRBJ1-1; D is unresolved. The CDR3 runs to 15 residues. Germline CDR1 is LGHNA and CDR2 is YNFKEQ. The V end was cut by 3 bases, the J end by 1 base, with 12 bases between.

The genes are TRBV28 and TRBJ1-1, with TRBD1 as a possible D gene (5 bases). CDR1 MDHEN and CDR2 SYDVKM come from the germline V gene. CDR3 length equals 15 residues. The V end lost 7 bases, the J end lost 5 bases, and 20 bases lay between the germline ends. The CDR3 sequence: CASTLSRGKSTEAFF. In DNA, the CDR3 is TGTGCCAGCACCCTATCCCGGGGGAAGAGTACTGAAGCTTTCTTT.